The present T cell receptor (beta chain) was sequenced within a study of T cell responses to AZD1222 COVID-19 vaccine. Points from the study as a whole: Just 5 to 7 people given AZD1222 tested seropositive at baseline.

Trimming left V 0 bases short and J 7 bases short, with 12 bases between. CDR1 is LNHNV and CDR2 is YYDKDF in the germline V gene (reference sequence). This CDR3 has 15 amino acids. Repertoires were generated with immunoSEQ multiplex PCR, while TCRdb's copy carries only in-frame clones and drops some. The sample holds about 120,000 clones, 80% to 95% seen once. On this clone itself: Its specificity is not known.

The material sequenced was peripheral blood, taken 28 days after the second dose of the MenACWY control vaccine. V usage is TRBV15 and J usage is TRBJ2-2, with D possibly being TRBD1 (6 bases). The clonotype comes from an adult who received the MenACWY meningococcal vaccine as a control. The CDR3 region is CATSRDSQGIGELFF. CDR3 nucleotides: TGTGCCACCAGCAGAGATTCACAGGGAATCGGGGAGCTGTTTTTT.